These T cell receptor beta chains were read from a single sample in a study of sequential checkpoint blockade in melanoma. Profiling relied on immunoSEQ multiplex PCR, and the TCRdb table lists in-frame clones only, not all of them. The sample records around 13,000 clones, about 78% being singletons. Sequenced material: CD8+ T cells sorted from blood (inferred from file names), taken from a patient given nivolumab and ipilimumab in sequence. Every receptor here comes from a human donor with melanoma. CDR3s leave out the opening cysteine and the closing phenylalanine or tryptophan.

v_call,j_call,cdr3_aa
TRBV10-2,TRBJ2-7,ATIDRDSLSYEQY
TRBV27,TRBJ1-2,ASSPGQGALNYGYT
TRBV6-5,TRBJ2-1,ASSYSNKAGLF
TRBV6-1,NA,ASIGWGQGTYEQY
TRBV4-2,TRBJ1-1,ASSQEFIGRRTEAF
TRBV4-3,TRBJ2-7,ASSPLGTSTYEQY
TRBV5-6,TRBJ2-1,ASSLRRARVDEQF
TRBV6-1,TRBJ1-6,ASSKTGGSPLH
TRBV9,TRBJ2-5,ASSGAAGGQETQY
TRBV9,TRBJ2-2,ASSDHGGLALDTGELF
TRBV30,TRBJ1-1,AWSVPGDSDTEAF